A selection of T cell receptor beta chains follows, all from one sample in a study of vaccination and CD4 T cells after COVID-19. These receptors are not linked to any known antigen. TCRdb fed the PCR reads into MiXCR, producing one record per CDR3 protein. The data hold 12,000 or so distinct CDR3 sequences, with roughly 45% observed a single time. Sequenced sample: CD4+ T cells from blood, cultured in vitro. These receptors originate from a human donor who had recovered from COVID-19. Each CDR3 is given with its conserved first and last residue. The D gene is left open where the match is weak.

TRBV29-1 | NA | CSVTRFTTGGSGANVLTF
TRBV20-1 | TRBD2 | CSASSRSSGDSYEQYF
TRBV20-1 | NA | CSATRPDLEPQHF
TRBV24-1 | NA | CATSFAGNQPQHF
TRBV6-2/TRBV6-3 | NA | CASSTAVGGGDYGYTF
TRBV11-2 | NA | CASSLGGLAFF
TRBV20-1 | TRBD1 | CSAQGVDRGNEQYF
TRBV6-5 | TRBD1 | CASSSEDRGYGYTF
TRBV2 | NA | CATQQGAGVVYGYTF
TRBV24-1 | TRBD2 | CATSPISGSSYNEQFF
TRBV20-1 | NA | CSARDFYAETYGYTF
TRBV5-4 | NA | CASSRPGSVYGYTF
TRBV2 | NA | CASSIRDPGAYGYTF
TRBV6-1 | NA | CASRRGLSTEAFF
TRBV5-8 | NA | CASSLVGVVYF
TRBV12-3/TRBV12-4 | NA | CASSISSGANVLTF
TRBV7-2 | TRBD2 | CASSGASGRSDTQYF